This T cell receptor (beta chain) derives from a study of brain T cells in children with intractable seizures. V was clipped by 3 bases and J by 8 bases; unmatched bases: 6. Germline loops: CDR1 KGHSH, CDR2 LQKENI. The CDR3 extends over 14 amino acids. Clones were read by immunoSEQ multiplex PCR, and TCRdb kept only the in-frame ones, dropping some. Among about 120,000 clones listed, roughly 92% were seen once. This clonotype originated in a boy less than two years old with hemimegalencephaly and intractable seizures. The chain links TRBV18 to TRBJ1-2, with 10 bases fitting TRBD1. The sequenced sample was peripheral blood, obtained at surgery. CDR3 loop: CASSPLDRGQGYTF. The DNA of the CDR3 is TGTGCCAGCTCACCCCTCGACAGGGGGCAAGGCTACACCTTC.